The sequence of this T cell receptor (beta chain) was determined in a study of T cell repertoires in cytomegalovirus infection. Using its own MiXCR run on the reads, TCRdb lists one record per CDR3 protein. The data hold roughly 190,000 distinct CDR3 sequences, with 8% to 10% observed a single time. Germline V gene data show CDR1 as SGHRS and CDR2 as YFSETQ. CDR3 length: 15 residues. The V and J ends lost 5 bases and 3 bases respectively, with 15 bases between them. The origin of this receptor is a human donor in good health (CMV status not recorded). Some clones in this sample may be carry-over from other donors' samples. The sequenced material came from PBMCs. The chain combines TRBV5-1 with TRBJ2-1, with D possibly TRBD2 on 7 matching bases. The CDR3 nucleotides are TGCGCCAGCAGTCCGAGGGGGGGAAGCTACAATGAGCAGTTCTTC. It is translated as CASSPRGGSYNEQFF. The whole variable domain, filled in from reference TRBV5-1 and TRBJ2-1, reads KAGVTQTPRYLIKTRGQQVTLSCSPISGHRSVSWYQQTPGQGLQFLFEYFSETQRNKGNFPGRFSGRQFSNSRSEMNVSTLELGDSALYLCASSPRGGSYNEQFFGPGTRLTVL.